This T cell receptor (beta chain) was captured in a study of spatial heterogeneity in lung cancer (dated by TCRdb to the late 2010s). In the study overall: Beta-chain transcripts were consistently detected in greater numbers than alpha-chain transcripts, which likely reflected higher beta-chain transcript abundance. TCR transcript counts in tumor regions correlated strongly with a T cell transcriptional module score from matched bulk RNA-seq. The study linked features of the TCR repertoire to counts of nonsynonymous mutations, which were determined by whole-exome sequencing of tumor tissue. At surgery, both alpha and beta chains were TCR-sequenced in around 240 tumor regions, about 64 matched nontumor lung samples and a few dozen PBMC samples. In non-small cell lung cancer, the study quantitatively compared TCR alpha and beta repertoires across several tumor regions, matched nontumor lung, and blood. In the raw uncorrected reads, each unique combination of TCR and UMI appeared on average more than ten times.

This clonotype was detected ten times or more. Which antigen it targets is not known. No per-base quality is available; no much larger clone lies one base away. The study at large found these results: The tumor nonsynonymous mutation count correlated with the number of expanded alpha and beta TCRs within the tumor. Counts of ubiquitous and regional expanded TCRs were found to correlate with counts of ubiquitous and regional nonsynonymous mutations, respectively. Additional single-cell paired TCR alpha and beta sequencing was considered necessary to confirm, at a functional level, the hypothesis that regional TCRs recognize regional mutations. TCR-seq coverage of tumor T cells was estimated at only around 7% for alpha chains and more than 11% for beta chains.

The sample's time point, from its label and the paper: sample taken at primary tumor resection. The donors were around 69 patients from the lung TRACERx cohort who had early-stage, untreated non-small cell lung cancer. For TCR sequencing, whole RNA was extracted from tumor and nontumor lung tissue, or from cryopreserved PBMC samples, and no cell sorting was done. Only patients with enough RNA available from two or more tumor regions were chosen for TCR sequencing. Before selection, tumor and adjacent nontumor lung specimens were reviewed by a lung pathologist. Library creation used 5' RACE. The sample was run on a NextSeq 500. In the TCR library protocol, a unique molecular identifier was attached to each TCR cDNA molecule so that PCR and sequencing errors could be corrected. Regarding the original processing steps: TCR identification, UMI-based error correction and CDR3 extraction were performed with Decombinator tools. Expanded TCRs were defined as those above a frequency of 2 per 1,000, corresponding to the top 1% of the tumor frequency distribution. Expanded tumor TCRs were classed as regional if statistically deemed absent (corrected P<0.05) from at least one tumor region, otherwise ubiquitous. Each repertoire was subsampled 100 times to 5,000 TCRs, after which Renyi diversity was computed with the R vegan package. To build CDR3 similarity networks, amino acid triplet string-kernel similarity was used, and CDR3s were connected when their pairwise similarity was above 0.82. TCRdb reran the public reads through fastp at Q25 and MiXCR, keeping productive beta chains. Rows are combined by CDR3 protein, so each entry shows the most common genes and DNA. What appears here as the V and J calls and clone size reflects TCRdb's work, not the paper's. Counted in this sample were over 25,000 distinct CDR3 sequences; more than 5.5% of them appeared once. The ten largest clonotypes hold almost 25% of the sample.

The sample was lung tumor tissue, taken at surgery. The sequence derives from a male donor with early-stage non-small cell lung cancer.

CDR3 region: CASSVPDRGETQYF. In nucleotides, the sequence is TGTGCCAGCAGTGTTCCGGACAGGGGGGAGACCCAGTACTTC. The V gene is TRBV28 and the J gene is TRBJ2-5; 10 central bases correspond to TRBD1. Reading from cysteine to phenylalanine, the CDR3 counts 14 amino acids. Of the read, only the CDR3 DNA is kept; its 42 bases are in frame from base 1. V and J are trimmed by 5 bases and 5 bases, and the gene matches miss 5 bases of the junction. In the germline V gene, CDR1 corresponds to MDHEN and CDR2 to SYDVKM.